Presented here are 20 T cell receptor beta chains from one specimen sequenced in a study of blood T cells in healthy people across ages. Combining a sample-barcoded 5' primer with a J-beta primer mix, a second PCR ran for roughly 7 to 11 cycles. TCRdb called the 5' RACE reads again in MiXCR, with one record for every CDR3 protein. The sample has fewer than 1.5 million distinct CDR3 sequences; approximately 40% are singletons. The sequencing sample was made of blood. These receptor sequences come from a woman in her late teens or twenties in good health.

For this clonotype: A junction end diverges from the germline sequence, so it may reflect a read error. The V gene is TRBV12-3 or TRBV12-4, the J gene TRBJ2-3; a weak D match, TRBD1 (6 bases). The CDR3 loop spans 15 amino acids. In DNA, the CDR3 is TGTGCCAGCAGTTTTGGCGGCGTGGGGGCAGATACGGAGTATTTT. It yields the protein CASSFGGVGADTEYF.

This clonotype was detected a few times. The rearrangement links TRBV6-5 to TRBJ2-1, with D hard to call. The germline V and J ends were trimmed by 0 bases and 8 bases, with 5 bases remaining between them. Germline V gene sequence: CDR1 MNHEY, CDR2 SVGAGI. The CDR3 is 12 amino acids. DNA of the CDR3: TGTGCCAGCAGTTACTCGTGGGATGAGCAGTTCTTC. It codes for CASSYSWDEQFF.

This chain uses TRBV7-9 with TRBJ2-1; 10 positions match TRBD2. Germline lookup yields CDR1 SEHNR and CDR2 FQNEAQ (reference sequence). The V segment lost 5 bases and the J segment 8 bases; nucleotides outside the gene matches: 12. The CDR3 is 16 residues long. The CDR3 DNA reads TGTGCCAGCAGCACAGGACCAGCGGGGGGGCTCGATGAGCAGTTCTTC. Protein: CASSTGPAGGLDEQFF.

This chain joins TRBV12-3 or TRBV12-4 and TRBJ1-5, with 11 positions matching TRBD1. This CDR3 comprises 17 residues. Trimming at V came to 4 bases and at J to 0 bases, leaving 5 bases not matched to a gene. The CDR3 loop is CASSSRTGGLSNQPQHF. The CDR3 nucleotides are TGTGCCAGCAGTTCCAGGACAGGGGGCCTTAGCAATCAGCCCCAGCATTTT.

The chain combines TRBV20-1 with TRBJ2-7; TRBD1 agrees at 7 bases. Germline assignment: CDR1 DFQATT and CDR2 SNEGSKA (reference sequence). V shed 4 bases and J 3 bases; nucleotides not matched to a gene: 6. This CDR3 comprises 13 residues. CDR3 protein: CSATGTEFYEQYF. The CDR3 nucleotides are TGCAGTGCTACCGGGACAGAGTTCTACGAGCAGTACTTC.

The rearrangement uses TRBV6-6 and TRBJ2-5; 7 bases fit TRBD2. The closer fit of TRBJ2-7 to the DNA end suggests the J call may be wrong. Germline loops: CDR1 MNHNY, CDR2 SVGAGI (reference sequence). The CDR3 covers 16 residues. In DNA, the CDR3 is TGTGCCAGCAGTCACACCTCCTCCGGGGGGTTCTACGAGCAGTACTTC. Residues: CASSHTSSGGFYEQYF.

This clonotype was observed a few times. CDR3 bases: TGTGCCAGCAGCCCGCTCTTGGCGCCCACTGGCTACACCTTC. Its translation is CASSPLLAPTGYTF. V usage is TRBV7-2 and J usage is TRBJ1-2; D is uncertain. In germline, CDR1 is SGHTA, CDR2 FQGNSA. V was pared by 5 bases and J by 7 bases, with 17 bases between. The CDR3 sequence is 14 residues long.

The genes are TRBV7-8 and TRBJ2-3; TRBD2 matches at 8 bases. This CDR3 is built from 15 residues. From germline, CDR1 is SGHVS and CDR2 FQNEAQ. Germline trimming cut 6 bases from V and 3 bases from J; bases unmatched to any gene: 8. The chain's CDR3 is CASSPPQRGTDTQYF. CDR3 sequence (DNA): TGTGCCAGCAGTCCCCCCCAGCGGGGGACAGATACGCAGTATTTT.

The gene calls are TRBV14 and TRBJ2-1, with 12 bases fitting TRBD2. The junction had 8 bases not matched to a gene; V was cut back by 0 bases and J by 8 bases. Germline V gene lookup returns CDR1 SGHDN and CDR2 FVKESK. The CDR3 is made up of 17 amino acids. The CDR3 sequence: CASSQEASGRAEDEQFF. The CDR3, as DNA: TGTGCCAGCAGCCAAGAGGCTAGCGGGAGGGCCGAGGATGAGCAGTTCTTC.

This clonotype came up a few times. This chain joins TRBV4-1 and TRBJ2-1, with 8 bases matching TRBD2. J lost 5 bases, V lost 0 bases, and 12 bases had no gene match. The length of the CDR3 is 18 residues. Germline V gene data show CDR1 as MGHRA and CDR2 as YSYEKL. The chain's CDR3 is CASSQDPPGGRWDNEQFF. The CDR3 coding sequence is TGCGCCAGCAGCCAAGATCCGCCGGGAGGGAGGTGGGACAATGAGCAGTTCTTC.

The chain links TRBV20-1 to TRBJ2-7; no clear D gene. This CDR3 is 12 amino acids long. Looked up from germline, CDR1 is DFQATT and CDR2 is SNEGSKA (reference sequence). The V gene lost 3 bases and the J gene lost 3 bases, with 9 bases spanning the gap. The CDR3 protein is CSASNPGYEQYF. CDR3 coding DNA: TGCAGTGCTAGCAACCCCGGCTACGAGCAGTACTTC.

Only a few counts were recorded for this clonotype. The V gene is TRBV7-2, the J gene TRBJ2-3, with unresolved D. Trimming removed 5 bases from V and 1 base from J, with 10 bases in between. Per germline, CDR1 SGHTA and CDR2 FQGNSA. The CDR3 consists of 14 residues. The CDR3 protein is CASSPPYGTDTQYF. CDR3 nucleotide sequence: TGTGCCAGCAGCCCACCGTATGGCACAGATACGCAGTATTTT. Filled out from reference TRBV7-2 and TRBJ2-3, the complete variable domain reads GAGVSQSPSNKVTEKGKDVELRCDPISGHTALYWYRQSLGQGLEFLIYFQGNSAPDKSGLPSDRFSAERTGGSVSTLTIQRTQQEDSAVYLCASSPPYGTDTQYFGPGTRLTVL.

V and J are TRBV6-2 or TRBV6-3 and TRBJ2-7; 10 bases line up with TRBD1. The ends lost 4 bases at V and 2 bases at J; junction bases unmatched: 8. Germline CDR1 and CDR2: MNHEY and SVGEGT. The CDR3 consists of 16 residues. The CDR3 region is CASSWDRGSGPYEQYF. The CDR3, as DNA: TGTGCCAGCAGTTGGGACAGGGGATCGGGGCCCTACGAGCAGTACTTC.

The chain links TRBV20-1 to TRBJ1-1; no clear D gene. V was cut by 0 bases and J by 0 bases, with 11 bases left in between. The CDR3 sequence is 15 residues long. The germline CDR1 and CDR2 sequences are DFQATT and SNEGSKA (reference sequence). The CDR3 DNA follows: TGCAGTGCTAGAGATTTGGCCGAGATGAACACTGAAGCTTTCTTT. It encodes CSARDLAEMNTEAFF.

The V and J genes are TRBV12-3 or TRBV12-4 and TRBJ1-4; D is uncertain. This CDR3 spans 15 amino acids. Trimming stripped 4 bases from V and 0 bases from J, with 9 bases between. CDR3 sequence reads: CASSSNIATNEKLFF. CDR3 DNA sequence: TGTGCCAGCAGTTCAAACATAGCAACTAATGAAAAACTGTTTTTT.

The chain joins TRBV7-8 to TRBJ2-7, with TRBD1 as a possible D gene (5 bases). Trimming stripped 4 bases from V and 2 bases from J, with 12 bases between. The CDR3 sequence is 14 residues long. Per the germline V gene, CDR1 is SGHVS and CDR2 is FQNEAQ. CDR3 bases: TGTGCCAGCAGCTCGAAGGACATCGCCTACGAGCAGTACTTC. This codes for CASSSKDIAYEQYF.

The chain uses TRBV20-1 and TRBJ2-1; tentatively, D is TRBD2 (7 bases). The CDR3 is made up of 14 amino acids. Deletions cut 4 bases from V and 7 bases from J, with 17 bases between. CDR1 and CDR2 from the germline V gene are DFQATT and SNEGSKA (reference sequence). The CDR3 region is CSAIIWEGGNEQFF. In nucleotides, the CDR3 is TGCAGTGCTATAATCTGGGAGGGGGGAAATGAGCAGTTCTTC.

This clonotype was detected a few times. The gene calls are TRBV5-6 and TRBJ2-7, with D possibly TRBD2 on 6 matching bases. This CDR3 contains 17 residues. Germline CDR1 reads SGHDT; CDR2 reads YYEEEE. V dropped 3 bases and J dropped 1 base, with 20 bases sitting between them. The CDR3 nucleotides read TGTGCCAGCAGCTATAGTACTTCGGGGGATTGGTCCTACGAGCAGTACTTC. This translates into CASSYSTSGDWSYEQYF.

The V and J genes are TRBV12-3 or TRBV12-4 and TRBJ2-5; 9 bases fit TRBD1. Matching the DNA end better, TRBJ2-7 makes the J call doubtful. The CDR3 totals 16 residues. The CDR3 protein is CASSSTGTGTAYEQYF. CDR3 coding DNA: TGTGCCAGCAGCTCGACCGGGACAGGGACTGCCTACGAGCAGTACTTC.

With regard to this clonotype: The junction does not match germline at one end; this may be a read error. CDR3 loop: CATGRDPDVETQYF. The DNA for the CDR3 is TGTGCCACCGGCAGAGATCCGGATGTAGAGACCCAGTACTTC. The chain employs TRBV15 and TRBJ2-5; D not certain. Germline V lookup: CDR1 LNHNV, CDR2 YYDKDF (reference sequence). This CDR3 has 14 residues.